The entry below describes one T cell receptor beta chain. Antigen specificity is unknown. Germline V lookup: CDR1 SGHTA, CDR2 FQGNSA. V was trimmed by 3 bases and J by 3 bases, leaving 15 bases between them. The CDR3 covers 15 residues. Primers for the PCR totalled 60 Vbeta and 13 Jbeta. Sequencing used immunoSEQ multiplex PCR; TCRdb keeps in-frame clones, though not all of them. The sample holds some 180,000 clones, roughly 80% seen once. The data are from a study of cytomegalovirus exposure and HLA in healthy donors. Study findings and constraints: Most subjects had HLA-A and HLA-B alleles reportedly predicted accurately by TCR beta sequences.

Sequencing input: PBMCs. The chain employs TRBV7-2 and TRBJ2-7, with a possible D match to TRBD1 (7 bases). The receptor was isolated from a man aged 40-55 years in good health and CMV-seronegative. CDR3 bases: TGTGCCAGCAGCTTTAGTGGAGGGGGCAGCTACGAGCAGTACTTC. It is translated as CASSFSGGGSYEQYF.